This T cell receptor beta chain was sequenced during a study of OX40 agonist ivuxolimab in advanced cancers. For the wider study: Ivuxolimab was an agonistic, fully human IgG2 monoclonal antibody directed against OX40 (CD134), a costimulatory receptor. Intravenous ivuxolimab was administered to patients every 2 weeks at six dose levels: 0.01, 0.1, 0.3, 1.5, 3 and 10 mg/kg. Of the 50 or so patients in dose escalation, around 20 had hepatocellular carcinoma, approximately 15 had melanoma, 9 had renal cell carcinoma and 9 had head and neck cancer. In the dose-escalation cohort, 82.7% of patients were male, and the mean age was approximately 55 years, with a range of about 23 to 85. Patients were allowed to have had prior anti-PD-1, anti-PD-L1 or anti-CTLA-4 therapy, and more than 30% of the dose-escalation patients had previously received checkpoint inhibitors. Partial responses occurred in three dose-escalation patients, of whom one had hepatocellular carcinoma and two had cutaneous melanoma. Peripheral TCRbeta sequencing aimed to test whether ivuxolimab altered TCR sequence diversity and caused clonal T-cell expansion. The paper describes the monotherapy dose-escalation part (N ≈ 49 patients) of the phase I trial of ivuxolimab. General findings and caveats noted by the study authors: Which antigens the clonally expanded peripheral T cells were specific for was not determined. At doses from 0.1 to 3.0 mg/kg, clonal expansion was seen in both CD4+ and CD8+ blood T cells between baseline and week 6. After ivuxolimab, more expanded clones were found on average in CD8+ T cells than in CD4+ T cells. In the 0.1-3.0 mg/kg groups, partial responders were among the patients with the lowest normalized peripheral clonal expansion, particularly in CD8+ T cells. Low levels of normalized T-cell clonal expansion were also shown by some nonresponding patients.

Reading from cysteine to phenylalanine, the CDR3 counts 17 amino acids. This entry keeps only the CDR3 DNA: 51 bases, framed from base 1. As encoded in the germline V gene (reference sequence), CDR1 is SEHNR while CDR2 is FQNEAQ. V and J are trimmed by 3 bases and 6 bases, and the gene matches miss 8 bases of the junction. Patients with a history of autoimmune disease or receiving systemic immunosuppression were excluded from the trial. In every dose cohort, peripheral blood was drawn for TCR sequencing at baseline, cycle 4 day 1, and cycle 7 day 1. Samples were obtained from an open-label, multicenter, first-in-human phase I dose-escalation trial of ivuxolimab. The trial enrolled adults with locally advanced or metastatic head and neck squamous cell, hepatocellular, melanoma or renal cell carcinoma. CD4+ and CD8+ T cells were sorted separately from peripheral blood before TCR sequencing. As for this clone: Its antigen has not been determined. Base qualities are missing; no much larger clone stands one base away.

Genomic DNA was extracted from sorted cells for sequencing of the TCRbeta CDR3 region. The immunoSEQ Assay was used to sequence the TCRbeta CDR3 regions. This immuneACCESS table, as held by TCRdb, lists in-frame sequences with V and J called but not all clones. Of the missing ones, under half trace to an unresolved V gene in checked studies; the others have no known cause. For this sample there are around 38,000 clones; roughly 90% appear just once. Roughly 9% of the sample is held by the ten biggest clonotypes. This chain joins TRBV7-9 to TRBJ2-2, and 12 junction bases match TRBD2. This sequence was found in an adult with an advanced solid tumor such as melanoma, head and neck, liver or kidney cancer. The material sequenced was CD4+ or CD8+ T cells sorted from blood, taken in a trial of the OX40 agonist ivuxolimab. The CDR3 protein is CASSFGLAGIGAGELFF. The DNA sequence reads TGTGCCAGCAGCTTCGGACTAGCGGGAATTGGGGCCGGGGAGCTGTTTTTT. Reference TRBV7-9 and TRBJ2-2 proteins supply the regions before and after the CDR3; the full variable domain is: DTGVSQNPRHKITKRGQNVTFRCDPISEHNRLYWYRQTLGQGPEFLTYFQNEAQLEKSRLLSDRFSAERPKGSFSTLEIQRTEQGDSAMYLCASSFGLAGIGAGELFFGEGSRLTVL.